These 4 T cell receptor beta chains originate from one sample sequenced in a study of cytotoxic CD8 clonotypes in ibrutinib-treated CLL. The assay was immunoSEQ multiplex PCR, and TCRdb's table has in-frame clones only and misses some. The table records 200,000 to 250,000 clones, roughly 65% of them present only once. The specimen comprised PBMCs, sampled after 12 months of ibrutinib treatment. Receptor source: a human donor with chronic lymphocytic leukemia.

This chain links TRBV27 with TRBJ1-1, with TRBD1 as a possible D gene (5 bases). The CDR3 covers 14 residues. Germline-derived CDR1 and CDR2 are MNHEY and SMNVEV (reference sequence). Trimming removed 4 bases from V and 1 base from J, with 10 bases in between. The CDR3 nucleotides read TGTGCCAGCAGTTCCCCGGGGACGAACACTGAAGCTTTCTTT. As protein: CASSSPGTNTEAFF.

The V call is TRBV7-2, the J call TRBJ2-4; no firm D call. The germline V gene has CDR1 SGHTA and CDR2 FQGNSA. Trimming pared 0 bases from V and 6 bases from J, leaving 3 bases between. There are 12 residues in the CDR3. Here the CDR3 DNA reads TGTGCCAGCAGCTTAGCGCCAAACATTCAGTACTTC. Protein product: CASSLAPNIQYF.

The V and J genes are TRBV7-3 and TRBJ2-3; TRBD2 might be the D (6 bases). The CDR3 extends over 16 amino acids. V lost 5 bases and J 6 bases, leaving 21 bases between the germline ends. Germline lookup yields CDR1 SGHTA and CDR2 FQGTGA. The CDR3 reads CASSPQRRGAVDTQYF. CDR3 sequence (DNA): TGTGCCAGCAGCCCCCAAAGGAGGGGCGCGGTGGATACGCAGTATTTT.

The rearrangement joins TRBV6-6 to TRBJ2-7, with D possibly matching TRBD2 (6 bases). CDR3 length equals 16 residues. Trimming stripped 0 bases from V and 4 bases from J, with 16 bases between. The germline gives CDR1 MNHNY, CDR2 SVGAGI (reference sequence). The CDR3 reads CASSYSGGAEKYEQYF. The CDR3 DNA sequence: TGTGCCAGCAGTTACTCGGGAGGAGCGGAAAAATACGAGCAGTACTTC.